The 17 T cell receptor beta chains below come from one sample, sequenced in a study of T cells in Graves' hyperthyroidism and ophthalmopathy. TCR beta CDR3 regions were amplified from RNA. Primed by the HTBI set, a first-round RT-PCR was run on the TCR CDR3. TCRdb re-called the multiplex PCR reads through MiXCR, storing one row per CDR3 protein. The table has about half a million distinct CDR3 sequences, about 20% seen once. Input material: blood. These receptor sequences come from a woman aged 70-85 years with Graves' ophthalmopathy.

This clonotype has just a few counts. In nucleotides, the CDR3 is TGTGCCAGCAGCTCCAGGGGACTCTCTGGAAACACCATATATTTT. This encodes CASSSRGLSGNTIYF. The gene calls are TRBV7-3 and TRBJ1-3; tentative D call: TRBD1 (6 bases). Germline values: CDR1 SGHTA, CDR2 FQGTGA. V shed 4 bases and J shed 0 bases, with 10 bases lying between them. There are 15 residues in the CDR3.

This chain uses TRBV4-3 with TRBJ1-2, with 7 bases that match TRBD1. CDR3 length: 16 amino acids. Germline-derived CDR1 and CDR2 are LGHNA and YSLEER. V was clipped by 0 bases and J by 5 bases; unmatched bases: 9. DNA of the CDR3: TGCGCCAGCAGCCAAGATTGGGGGACAGCAGGGTATGGCTACACCTTC. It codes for CASSQDWGTAGYGYTF.

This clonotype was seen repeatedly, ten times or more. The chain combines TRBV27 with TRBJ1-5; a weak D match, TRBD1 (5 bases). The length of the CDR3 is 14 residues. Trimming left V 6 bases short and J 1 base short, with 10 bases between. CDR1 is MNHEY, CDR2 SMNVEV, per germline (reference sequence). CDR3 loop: CASRGVASNQPQHF. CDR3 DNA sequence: TGTGCCAGCAGAGGGGTCGCGAGCAATCAGCCCCAGCATTTT.

The CDR3 is CASSRRSQPDNEQFF. The CDR3 DNA reads as TGTGCCAGTAGTCGCAGATCCCAACCCGACAATGAGCAGTTCTTC. This chain uses TRBV19 with TRBJ2-1; D uncertain. CDR1 is LNHDA and CDR2 is SQIVND in the germline V gene (reference sequence). V was clipped by 5 bases and J by 5 bases, with 16 bases between them. This CDR3 spans 15 amino acids.

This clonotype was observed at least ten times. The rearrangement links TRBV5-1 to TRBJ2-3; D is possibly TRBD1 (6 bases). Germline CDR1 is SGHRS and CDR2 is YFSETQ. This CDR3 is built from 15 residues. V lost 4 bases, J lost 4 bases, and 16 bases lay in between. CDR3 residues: CASSPGQFSSDTQYF. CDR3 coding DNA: TGCGCCAGCAGCCCAGGACAGTTTAGCTCAGATACGCAGTATTTT.

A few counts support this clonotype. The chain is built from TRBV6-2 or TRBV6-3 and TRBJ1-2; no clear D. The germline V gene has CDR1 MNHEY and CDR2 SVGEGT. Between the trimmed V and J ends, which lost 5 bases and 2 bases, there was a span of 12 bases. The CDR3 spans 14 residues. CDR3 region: CASSTVLRNYGYTF. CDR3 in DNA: TGTGCCAGCAGTACCGTCCTTCGCAACTATGGCTACACCTTC.

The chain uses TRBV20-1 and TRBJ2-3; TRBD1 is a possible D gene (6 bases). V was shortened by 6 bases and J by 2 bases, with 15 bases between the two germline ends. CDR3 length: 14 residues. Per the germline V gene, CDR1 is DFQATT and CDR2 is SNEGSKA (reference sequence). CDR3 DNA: TGCAGTGCGGATCCAACAGGGCCCACAGATACGCAGTATTTT. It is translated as CSADPTGPTDTQYF.

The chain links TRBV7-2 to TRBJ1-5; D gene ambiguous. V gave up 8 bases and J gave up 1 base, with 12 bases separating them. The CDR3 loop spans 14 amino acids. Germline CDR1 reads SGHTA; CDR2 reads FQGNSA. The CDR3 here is CASAIGRSNQPQHF. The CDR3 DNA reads TGTGCCAGCGCCATCGGGAGGAGCAATCAGCCCCAGCATTTT.

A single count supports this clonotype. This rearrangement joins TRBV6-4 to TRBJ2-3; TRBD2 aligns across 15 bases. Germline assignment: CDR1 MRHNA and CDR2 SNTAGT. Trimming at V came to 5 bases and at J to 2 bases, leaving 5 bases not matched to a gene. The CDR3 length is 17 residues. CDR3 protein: CASSSGTSGGYTDTQYF. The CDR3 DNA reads TGTGCCAGCAGTTCCGGGACTAGCGGGGGGTACACAGATACGCAGTATTTT.

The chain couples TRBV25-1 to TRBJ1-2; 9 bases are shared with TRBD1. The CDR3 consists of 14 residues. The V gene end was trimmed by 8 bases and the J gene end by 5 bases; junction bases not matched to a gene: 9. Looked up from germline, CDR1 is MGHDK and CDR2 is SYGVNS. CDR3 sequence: CASQTGGARYGYTF. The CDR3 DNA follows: TGTGCCAGCCAAACAGGGGGCGCAAGATATGGCTACACCTTC.

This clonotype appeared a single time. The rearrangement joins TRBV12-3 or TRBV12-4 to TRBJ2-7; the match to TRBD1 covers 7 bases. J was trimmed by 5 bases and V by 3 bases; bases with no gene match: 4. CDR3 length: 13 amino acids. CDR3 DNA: TGTGCCAGCAGTTTTAAGGGGGCCGACGAGCAGTACTTC. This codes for CASSFKGADEQYF.

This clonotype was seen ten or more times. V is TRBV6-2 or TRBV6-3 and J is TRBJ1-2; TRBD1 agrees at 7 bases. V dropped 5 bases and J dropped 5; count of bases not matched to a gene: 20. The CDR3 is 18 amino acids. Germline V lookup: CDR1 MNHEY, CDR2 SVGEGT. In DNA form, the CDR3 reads TGTGCCAGCAGTCAACACTCGGGACAGCCCCAAAAGGGATATGGCTACACCTTC. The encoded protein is CASSQHSGQPQKGYGYTF.

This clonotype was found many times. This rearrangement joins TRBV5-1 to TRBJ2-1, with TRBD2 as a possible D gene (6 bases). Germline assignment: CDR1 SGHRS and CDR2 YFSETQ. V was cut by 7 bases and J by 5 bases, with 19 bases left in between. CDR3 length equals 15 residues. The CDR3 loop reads CASRSVAGPNNEQFF. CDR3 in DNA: TGCGCCAGCCGCTCTGTGGCGGGGCCAAACAATGAGCAGTTCTTC.

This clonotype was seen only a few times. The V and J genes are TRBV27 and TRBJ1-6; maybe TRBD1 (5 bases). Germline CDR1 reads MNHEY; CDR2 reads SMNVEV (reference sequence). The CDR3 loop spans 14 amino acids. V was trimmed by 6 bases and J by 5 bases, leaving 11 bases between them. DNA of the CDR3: TGTGCCAGCAGAGCGACAGCAAATAATTCACCCCTCCACTTT. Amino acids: CASRATANNSPLHF.

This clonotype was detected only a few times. CDR3 DNA: TGCAGTGCGGAGGGGTCAGGGGAAGAGACCCAGTACTTC. It translates to CSAEGSGEETQYF. V gene TRBV20-1 combines with J gene TRBJ2-5, with D possibly called TRBD1 or TRBD2 (6 bases each). Trimming shortened V by 6 bases and J by 3 bases, and 14 bases separated the two germline ends. CDR1 is DFQATT, CDR2 SNEGSKA, per germline (reference sequence). The CDR3 is 13 residues long.

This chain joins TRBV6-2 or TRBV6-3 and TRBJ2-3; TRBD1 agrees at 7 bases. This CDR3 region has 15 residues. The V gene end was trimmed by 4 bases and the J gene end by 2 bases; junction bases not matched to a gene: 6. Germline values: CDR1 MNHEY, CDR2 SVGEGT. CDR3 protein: CASSFVGQNTDTQYF. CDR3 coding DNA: TGTGCCAGCAGTTTTGTGGGACAGAACACAGATACGCAGTATTTT.

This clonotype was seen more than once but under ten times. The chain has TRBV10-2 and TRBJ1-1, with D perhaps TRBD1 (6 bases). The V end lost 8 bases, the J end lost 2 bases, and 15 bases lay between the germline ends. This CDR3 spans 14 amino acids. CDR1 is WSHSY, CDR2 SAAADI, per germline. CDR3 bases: TGCGCCAGCCAGGGGCGGCAGCCTAACACTGAAGCTTTCTTT. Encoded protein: CASQGRQPNTEAFF.